The T cell receptor beta chain under discussion was sequenced for a study of blood T cell repertoires in COVID-19. Study summary: PBMCs, B-cell-depleted T cells, or T cells provided the cDNA or gDNA that made up the material.

In the case of this clone: The sample holds other DNA sequences that translate to the same CDR3.

The V end was cut by 1 base, the J end by 0 bases, with 7 bases between. CDR3 size: 15 residues. The germline V gene has CDR1 LNHNV and CDR2 YYDKDF (reference sequence). Authors' processing steps: Amplification from reference gene primers served as the basis for estimated nucleated cell counts. Assay used: immunoSEQ multiplex PCR; TCRdb lists only in-frame clones, some missing. Clone size and the V and J calls come from that table; the DNA yielded D and trimming. The sample carries about 290,000 clones, roughly 85% recorded once. This chain connects TRBV15 to TRBJ1-5; D remains ambiguous. This TCR was recovered from a woman younger than 45 with active or convalescent COVID-19. Input material: peripheral blood. CDR3 sequence: CATSRGRDSNQPQHF. In DNA form, the CDR3 reads TGTGCCACCAGCAGAGGGAGGGATAGCAATCAGCCCCAGCATTTT. The full variable domain, completed using reference TRBV15 and TRBJ1-5, is DAMVIQNPRYQVTQFGKPVTLSCSQTLNHNVMYWYQQKSSQAPKLLFHYYDKDFNNEADTPDNFQSRRPNTSFCFLDIRSPGLGDTAMYLCATSRGRDSNQPQHFGDGTRLSIL.